These T cell receptor beta chains were read from a single sample in a study of cytomegalovirus exposure and HLA in healthy donors. Profiled with immunoSEQ multiplex PCR; TCRdb holds only in-frame clones, not every one. This table holds over 55,000 clones, around 90% found once. The source material was PBMCs. These receptor sequences come from a man between 18 and 29 years old in good health and CMV-seronegative. CDR3s leave out the opening cysteine and the closing phenylalanine or tryptophan. Each record gives: V gene, D gene, J gene, clone size, CDR3 protein. The D gene is left open where the match is weak. Rows may omit the clone size; those that give it use once, few, many or a size class.

>TRBV5-6|.|TRBJ1-2|.
ASSPWEAYGYT
>TRBV10-2|.|TRBJ1-5|.
ASSDPPTGPQH
>TRBV11-2|.|TRBJ2-7|.
ASSLADGGTYEQY
>TRBV11-2|.|TRBJ1-1|.
ASSRLSGAGNTEAF
>TRBV29-1|.|TRBJ2-7|once
SVENRAAYEQY
>TRBV5-8|TRBD2|TRBJ2-5|.
ASSGGTGLAIIETQY
>TRBV15|.|TRBJ2-1|.
ATSRRRSGDYNEQF
>TRBV18|TRBD1|TRBJ1-3|.
ASLTGVGNTIY
>TRBV9|TRBD1|TRBJ1-2|.
ASSTPTGYGGYT
>TRBV9|.|TRBJ1-2|.
ASSGTGNYGYT
>TRBV2|TRBD1|TRBJ2-5|.
ASSEDRGETQY
>TRBV4-2|TRBD2|TRBJ2-7|.
ASSQDPLAEESVGSYEQY
>TRBV9|TRBD1|TRBJ1-1|.
ASSVGDRIIPEAF
>TRBV5-1|TRBD2|TRBJ2-1|.
ASSRLAGGLRDEQF
>TRBV5-6|.|TRBJ2-7|.
ASSPKSGHNEQY
>TRBV6-5|.|TRBJ1-2|once
ASSYSSGWGYT
>TRBV7-6|TRBD2|TRBJ2-5|.
ASSLSSGSYGETQY
>TRBV6-1|.|TRBJ2-5|.
ASSPEDSQETQY
>TRBV6-1|TRBD1|TRBJ1-1|.
ASTQGATAEAF
>TRBV28|.|TRBJ1-2|.
ASSLDKNYGYT
>TRBV29-1|TRBD1|TRBJ2-7|.
SVRGQTYEQY
>TRBV7-3|.|TRBJ2-2|once
ASSSSGGSGTGELF
>TRBV5-4|TRBD1|TRBJ2-6|.
ASSLGQATSGANVLT
>TRBV19|TRBD1|TRBJ2-5|.
ASSTGGTVLKTQY
>TRBV13|.|TRBJ1-1|.
ASSLRVNTEAF
>TRBV5-6|.|TRBJ2-7|.
ASSYRAYEQY
>TRBV11-2|TRBD1|TRBJ1-1|.
ASSPRDRNSNTEAF
>TRBV6-5|TRBD1|TRBJ2-1|.
ASSYSGTDIYNEQF
>TRBV30|.|TRBJ2-7|.
AWGPDSYEQY
>TRBV10-3|TRBD2|TRBJ2-3|.
AISESSLAGTRGDTQY
>TRBV14|TRBD2|TRBJ2-3|once
ASSQDSLGGAERSY
>TRBV28|TRBD1|TRBJ1-2|.
ASSGWGRGRGGYT
>TRBV5-1|.|TRBJ1-1|.
ASNVAGENTEAF
>TRBV5-6|.|TRBJ1-2|.
ASSLLSYGYT
>TRBV30|.|TRBJ2-7|.
AWHLRSEQY
>TRBV25-1|.|TRBJ2-7|.
ASQAFSSYEQY
>TRBV5-1|.|TRBJ2-1|.
ASKQGLREPYNEQF
>TRBV4-1|.|TRBJ2-2|.
ASSQEWAASTGELF
>TRBV6-5|.|TRBJ2-1|.
ASSLRGKRGKQF
>TRBV15|TRBD1|TRBJ1-1|.
ATSSPSRGQVAF
>TRBV2|.|TRBJ2-4|.
ATQGLSDIQY
>TRBV11-2|.|TRBJ2-2|.
ASTVGATGELF
>TRBV11-2|.|TRBJ2-5|once
ASSRTADGTQY
>TRBV19|TRBD2|TRBJ2-3|.
ASSSTPSGRARRTDTQY
>TRBV5-8|TRBD1|TRBJ1-1|.
ASRVTGGTEAF
>TRBV7-9|.|TRBJ1-5|.
ASSHGQNNQPQH
>TRBV29-1|TRBD2|TRBJ2-1|.
SVETSSNEQF
>TRBV7-2|TRBD2|TRBJ2-1|once
ASSLAASSAGVAYNEQF